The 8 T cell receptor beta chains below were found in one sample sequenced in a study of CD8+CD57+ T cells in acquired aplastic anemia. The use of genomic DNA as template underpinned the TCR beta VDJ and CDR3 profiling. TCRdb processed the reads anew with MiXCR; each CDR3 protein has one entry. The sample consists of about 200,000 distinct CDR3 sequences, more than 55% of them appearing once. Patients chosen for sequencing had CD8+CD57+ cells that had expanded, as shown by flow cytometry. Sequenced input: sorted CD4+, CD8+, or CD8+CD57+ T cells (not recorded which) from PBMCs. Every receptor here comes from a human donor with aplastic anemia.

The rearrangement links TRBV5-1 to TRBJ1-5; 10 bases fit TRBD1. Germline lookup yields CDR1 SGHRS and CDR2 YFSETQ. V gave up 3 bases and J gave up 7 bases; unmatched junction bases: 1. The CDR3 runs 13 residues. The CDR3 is CASSSGQGQPQHF. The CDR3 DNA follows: TGCGCCAGCAGCTCGGGACAGGGGCAGCCCCAGCATTTT.

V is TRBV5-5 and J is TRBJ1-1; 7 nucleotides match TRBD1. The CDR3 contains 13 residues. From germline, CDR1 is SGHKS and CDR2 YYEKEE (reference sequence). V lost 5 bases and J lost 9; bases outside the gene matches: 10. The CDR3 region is CASSYTGQDKAFF. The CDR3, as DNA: TGTGCCAGCAGTTATACCGGACAGGACAAAGCTTTCTTT.

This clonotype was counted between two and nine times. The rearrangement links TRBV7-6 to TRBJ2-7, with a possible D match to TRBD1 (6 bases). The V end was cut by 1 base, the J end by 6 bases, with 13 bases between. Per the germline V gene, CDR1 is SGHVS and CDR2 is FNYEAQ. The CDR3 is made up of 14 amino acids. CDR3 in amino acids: CASSLGTAPGEQYF. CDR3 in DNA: TGTGCCAGCAGCTTAGGGACAGCGCCAGGCGAGCAGTACTTC.

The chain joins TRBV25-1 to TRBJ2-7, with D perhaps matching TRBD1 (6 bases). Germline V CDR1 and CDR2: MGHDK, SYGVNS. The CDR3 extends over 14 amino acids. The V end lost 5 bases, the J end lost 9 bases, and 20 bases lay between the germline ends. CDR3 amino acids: CASSLARDTVRQYF. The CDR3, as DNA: TGTGCCAGCAGTTTAGCTAGGGACACAGTTCGGCAGTACTTC.

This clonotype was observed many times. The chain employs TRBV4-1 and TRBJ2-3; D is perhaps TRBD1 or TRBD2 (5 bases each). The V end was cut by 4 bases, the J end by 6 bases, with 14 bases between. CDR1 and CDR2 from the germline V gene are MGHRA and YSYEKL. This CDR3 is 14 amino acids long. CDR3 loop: CASSPSHWGDTQYF. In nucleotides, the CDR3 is TGCGCCAGCAGCCCTTCCCACTGGGGGGATACGCAGTATTTT.

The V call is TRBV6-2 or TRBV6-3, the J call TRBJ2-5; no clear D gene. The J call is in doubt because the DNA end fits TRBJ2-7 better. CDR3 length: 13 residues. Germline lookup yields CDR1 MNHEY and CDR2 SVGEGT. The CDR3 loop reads CASSYFPEYEQYF. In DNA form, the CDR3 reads TGTGCCAGCAGTTACTTCCCCGAATACGAGCAGTACTTC.

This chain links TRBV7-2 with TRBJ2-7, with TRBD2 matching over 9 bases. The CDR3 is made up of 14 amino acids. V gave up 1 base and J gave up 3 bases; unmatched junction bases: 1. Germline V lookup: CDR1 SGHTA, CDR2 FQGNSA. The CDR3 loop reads CASSLEAGGYEQYF. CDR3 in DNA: TGTGCCAGCAGCTTAGAAGCGGGAGGCTACGAGCAGTACTTC.

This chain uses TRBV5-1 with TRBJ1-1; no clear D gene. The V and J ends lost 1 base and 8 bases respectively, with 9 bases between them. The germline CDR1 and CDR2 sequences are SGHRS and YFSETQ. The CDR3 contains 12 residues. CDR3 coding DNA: TGCGCCAGCAGCTTGCGGAACCTAGAAGCTTTCTTT. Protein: CASSLRNLEAFF.